A selection of T cell receptor beta chains follows, all from one sample in a study of cytomegalovirus exposure and HLA in healthy donors. Clones were sequenced by immunoSEQ multiplex PCR, and TCRdb holds only the in-frame ones, with some missing. The sample lists approximately 230,000 clones; roughly 84% were seen once. The specimen sequenced was PBMCs. The receptors originated from a man aged 18-30 years in good health and CMV-seropositive. Both conserved end residues are part of each CDR3. The order of the fields is clone size, V gene, D gene, J gene, CDR3 DNA, CDR3 protein. The D gene is left open where the match is weak. The listing skips clone size in some rows; elsewhere it reads once, few, many or a size class.

size: .; V: TRBV27; D: .; J: TRBJ2-7; DNA: TGTGCCAGCAGTTTGGGGGGCACCTACGAGCAGTACTTC; CDR3: CASSLGGTYEQYF
size: .; V: TRBV27; D: TRBD2; J: TRBJ2-3; DNA: TGTGCCAGCAGCCGACTAGCGGGAGCGGAGTATACGCAGTATTTT; CDR3: CASSRLAGAEYTQYF
size: .; V: TRBV2; D: TRBD2; J: TRBJ2-7; DNA: TGTGCCAGCAGGGCAAGACTAGCGGGCCGCTCCTACGAGCAGTACTTC; CDR3: CASRARLAGRSYEQYF
size: .; V: TRBV2; D: .; J: TRBJ2-5; DNA: TGTGCCAGCAGCCGCCAAGAGACCCAGTACTTC; CDR3: CASSRQETQYF
size: .; V: TRBV2; D: .; J: TRBJ1-1; DNA: TGTGCCAGCAGTGAAGACGGGGGGACTGAAGCTTTCTTT; CDR3: CASSEDGGTEAFF
size: .; V: TRBV5-8; D: TRBD1; J: TRBJ1-2; DNA: TGTGCCAGCAGCCTGGACAGGGACTATGGCTACACCTTC; CDR3: CASSLDRDYGYTF
size: .; V: TRBV12-5; D: .; J: TRBJ1-5; DNA: TGTGCTAGTGGTTCGAGTCGCACTTTGCATTTT; CDR3: CASGSSRTLHF
size: .; V: TRBV29-1; D: TRBD1; J: TRBJ1-1; DNA: TGCAGCGGTCTTCAGGGGGCTCGTACTGAAGCTTTCTTT; CDR3: CSGLQGARTEAFF
size: .; V: TRBV10-2; D: .; J: TRBJ2-7; DNA: TGCGCCAGCATGTTGGGAGAAACCTACGAGCAGTACTTC; CDR3: CASMLGETYEQYF
size: few; V: TRBV30; D: .; J: TRBJ1-5; DNA: TGTGCCTGGAGTCAGGCAGCCGAGACGCCCCAGCATTTT; CDR3: CAWSQAAETPQHF
size: .; V: TRBV7-8; D: TRBD1; J: TRBJ1-1; DNA: TGTGCCAGCAGCCCCCGGGACAGGGGGGCGAGGGGAGCTTTCTTT; CDR3: CASSPRDRGARGAFF
size: .; V: TRBV25-1; D: TRBD1; J: TRBJ1-1; DNA: TGTGCCAGCAGTGCCGGGACAGGGATGACTGAAGCTTTCTTT; CDR3: CASSAGTGMTEAFF
size: .; V: TRBV19; D: TRBD2; J: TRBJ2-1; DNA: TGTGCCAGTAGTGCTACGGGAGGTGGGTACAATGAGCAGTTCTTC; CDR3: CASSATGGGYNEQFF
size: .; V: TRBV15; D: .; J: TRBJ1-5; DNA: TGTGCCACCAGTTCTCTCAATCAGCCCCAGCATTTT; CDR3: CATSSLNQPQHF
size: .; V: TRBV2; D: .; J: TRBJ1-2; DNA: TGTGCCAGCAGTGAGGGGGTCTCTAACTATGGCTACACCTTC; CDR3: CASSEGVSNYGYTF
size: .; V: TRBV18; D: .; J: TRBJ2-7; DNA: TGTGCCAGCTCACCACCATCTACAGGGTCCTACGAGCAGTACTTC; CDR3: CASSPPSTGSYEQYF
size: .; V: TRBV6-5; D: .; J: TRBJ2-7; DNA: TGTGCCAGCAGAGCACTCGGGGTGGGTTCCGAGCAGTACTTC; CDR3: CASRALGVGSEQYF
size: .; V: TRBV19; D: TRBD1; J: TRBJ1-2; DNA: TGTGCCAGTAGACCGGGACAGGGCCACTATGGCTACACCTTC; CDR3: CASRPGQGHYGYTF
size: few; V: TRBV7-3; D: TRBD2; J: TRBJ2-1; DNA: TGTGCCAGCAGCCGACTAGCGGGAGTCGATGAGCAGTTCTTC; CDR3: CASSRLAGVDEQFF
size: .; V: TRBV15; D: .; J: TRBJ2-7; DNA: TGTGCCACCAGCAGGCTTTCGGGGAACTCCTACGAGCAGTACTTC; CDR3: CATSRLSGNSYEQYF